These T cell receptor beta chains were read from a single sample in a study of shared clonotypes between healthy human individuals. Libraries were prepared by immunoSEQ multiplex PCR; TCRdb keeps only in-frame clonotypes and omits some of them. The sample contains about 2 million clones, around 96% of which appear only once. The sequenced sample consisted of naive CD8+ T cells sorted from blood. Source of these receptors: a man in his late teens or twenties in good health. The CDR3 runs from the conserved cysteine through the conserved F or W. The order of the fields is clone size, V gene, D gene, J gene, CDR3 DNA, CDR3 protein. A D gene is named only where the DNA matches it firmly. Where a row states a size, it is once, few, many or the class of an expanded clone; other rows omit it.

>once|TRBV5-4|-|TRBJ2-5
TGTGCCAGCAGCTTGACGGGGGATCAAGAGACCCAGTACTTC
CASSLTGDQETQYF
>-|TRBV13|TRBD2|TRBJ2-7
TGTGCCAGCAGCTTAGCTGGGACTACCAACCTACGAGAGCAGTACTTC
CASSLAGTTNLREQYF
>once|TRBV23-1|-|TRBJ1-1
TGCGCCAGCAGTCCTACCTTCTCTGAAGCTTTCTTT
CASSPTFSEAFF
>once|TRBV28|-|TRBJ1-6
TGTGCCAGCAGTTTAGCAGGGAATTCACCCCTCCACTTT
CASSLAGNSPLHF
>-|TRBV7-7|TRBD2|TRBJ2-1
TGTGCTAGCAGCTTAGAAGCGGGAGGGGAGAATGAGCAGTTCTTC
CASSLEAGGENEQFF
>-|TRBV6-1|-|TRBJ1-1
TGTGCCAGCACGGCCCGGAACCGTTTCCTTCGGTTT
CASTARNRFLRF
>-|TRBV9|-|TRBJ2-2
TGTGCCAGCAGCGTAACGGGGGCCCCTAGCGGCCGGGCCGGGGAGCTGTTTTTT
CASSVTGAPSGRAGELFF
>-|TRBV19|-|TRBJ1-2
TGTGCCAGTAGTATAGATTTCGCAAGCTATGGCTACACCTTC
CASSIDFASYGYTF
>-|TRBV9|-|TRBJ2-2
TGTGCCAGCAGCGTTGATGGCGGGACCGGGGAGCTGTTTTTT
CASSVDGGTGELFF
>once|TRBV30|TRBD1|TRBJ2-7
TGTGCCTGGAGTGTAACTATCTACAACCGGGACAGGGTTTCCTACGAGCAGTACTTC
CAWSVTIYNRDRVSYEQYF
>-|TRBV5-5|TRBD1|TRBJ2-2
TGTGCCAGCAGCTTCGCTAGACAGGGGGCTTACGCCGGGGAGCTGTTTTTT
CASSFARQGAYAGELFF
>-|TRBV9|-|TRBJ1-6
TGTGCCAGCAGCGTGTTCAGTAATAATTCACCCCTCCACTTT
CASSVFSNNSPLHF
>-|TRBV9|-|TRBJ2-7
TGTGCCAGCAGCGTAGGAGGACTTACGGAGCAGTACTTC
CASSVGGLTEQYF
>-|TRBV5-4|-|TRBJ2-7
TGTGCCAGCAGCTTGGAACAGGACCTCTACGAGCAGTACTTC
CASSLEQDLYEQYF
>-|TRBV28|-|TRBJ2-7
TGTGCCAGCAGCTCCGGACTGATAACCTACGAGCAGTACTTC
CASSSGLITYEQYF
>-|TRBV14|TRBD1|TRBJ2-3
TGTGCCAGCAGCCAAGAAGGCCGGGACAGTTTTTTCGTTGATACGCAGTATTTT
CASSQEGRDSFFVDTQYF
>-|TRBV19|-|TRBJ2-7
TGTGCCAGTAGTCCTTCCCACGGCGAGCAGTACTTC
CASSPSHGEQYF
>once|TRBV30|-|TRBJ2-7
TGTGCCTGGAGCGCGGACTACGAGCAGTACTTC
CAWSADYEQYF
>-|TRBV7-3|TRBD2|TRBJ2-3
TGTGCCAGCAGCCCGGGACTAGCGGGGCGGCAGTCCGGGGATACGCAGTATTTT
CASSPGLAGRQSGDTQYF
>-|TRBV5-4|TRBD1|TRBJ2-7
TGTGCCAGCAGCTATCCCGGACAGGGAGCCTACGAGCAGTACTTC
CASSYPGQGAYEQYF
>-|TRBV14|-|TRBJ2-1
TGTGCCAGCAGCCTAGGCGGTGAGCAGTTCTTC
CASSLGGEQFF
>-|TRBV19|-|TRBJ2-7
TGTGCCAGTAGTATAGGAGCAGGGAGCTCCTACGAGCAGTACTTC
CASSIGAGSSYEQYF
>-|TRBV11-2|-|TRBJ2-2
TGTGCCAGCAGCTTAGTCGGGGGTAGCGGGGAGCTGTTTTTT
CASSLVGGSGELFF
>-|TRBV5-6|-|TRBJ2-7
TGTGCCAGCAGCTTATTGGACCTCGAGCAGTACTTC
CASSLLDLEQYF
>-|TRBV13|TRBD1|TRBJ1-2
TGTGCCAGCACCAACCTGACAGGGGGTGATATCTATGGCTACACCTTC
CASTNLTGGDIYGYTF
>-|TRBV2|-|TRBJ2-3
TGTGCCAGCATCTTTAACGGTGGCACAGATACGCAGTATTTT
CASIFNGGTDTQYF
>-|TRBV25-1|TRBD1|TRBJ1-1
TGTGCCAGCAGTGAAAGGAGGGGGCTTGTCACTGAAGCTTTCTTT
CASSERRGLVTEAFF
>once|TRBV10-1|-|TRBJ1-4
TGCGCCAGCAGTGGCACCGAAGAAAAACTGTTTTTT
CASSGTEEKLFF
>-|TRBV7-2|TRBD2|TRBJ2-3
TGTGCCAGCAGCTTAGTTGCGGGAGCGGATACGCAGTATTTT
CASSLVAGADTQYF
>-|TRBV6-5|TRBD1|TRBJ1-2
TGTGCCAGCAGTCTTGGACAGGGAATTTATGGCTACACCTTC
CASSLGQGIYGYTF
>once|TRBV7-9|TRBD2|TRBJ2-1
TGTGCCAGCAGCTCAGGGACTAGCGGGGGGCTATCCTACAATGAGCAGTTCTTC
CASSSGTSGGLSYNEQFF
>-|TRBV7-9|-|TRBJ2-3
TGTGCCAGCAGCGTAGGCCCAGGGGATACGCAGTATTTT
CASSVGPGDTQYF
>-|TRBV29-1|-|TRBJ1-1
TGCAGCGTTGAAGGGGCGGGGGCTGGCACTGAAGCTTTCTTT
CSVEGAGAGTEAFF
>-|TRBV5-1|-|TRBJ2-7
TGCGCCAGCAGCCCGGAGGGGGGCGCCGTCTACGAGCAGTACTTC
CASSPEGGAVYEQYF
>-|TRBV29-1|TRBD1|TRBJ2-7
TGCAGCGTCGAGGGAGACAGGGACTACGAGCAGTACTTC
CSVEGDRDYEQYF
>-|TRBV9|-|TRBJ2-7
TGTGCCAGCAGTGGGGGATCCTCCTACGAGCAGTACTTC
CASSGGSSYEQYF
>few|TRBV4-1|-|TRBJ2-3
TGCGCCAGCAGCCAAGGTTTCTCGGTTTACACAGATACGCAGTATTTT
CASSQGFSVYTDTQYF
>-|TRBV27|-|TRBJ1-1
TGTGCCAGCAGTCCCTCGGTGGGAGAGAAGAACACTGAAGCTTTCTTT
CASSPSVGEKNTEAFF
>-|TRBV27|-|TRBJ2-5
TGTGCCAGCAGTCCCGGTCCGGGTGGGACCCAGTACTTC
CASSPGPGGTQYF
>-|TRBV7-2|-|TRBJ2-3
TGTGCCAGCAGCTTATTGGTTTCACGAAACACAGATACGCAGTATTTT
CASSLLVSRNTDTQYF
>-|TRBV28|-|TRBJ1-5
TGTGCCAGCAGTTTAGAAGAGAACAATCAGCCCCAGCATTTT
CASSLEENNQPQHF
>-|TRBV27|-|TRBJ1-1
TGTGCCAGCAGTTTATTGTCGGACACTGAAGCTTTCTTT
CASSLLSDTEAFF
>-|TRBV11-3|TRBD1|TRBJ2-7
TGTGCCAGCAGCTTTGGCCCGGGACAGGGGTTCGAGCAGTACTTC
CASSFGPGQGFEQYF
>-|TRBV11-1|TRBD1|TRBJ2-7
TGTGCCAGCAGCCCCGGGACAGCCAGCTACGAGCAGTACTTC
CASSPGTASYEQYF
>-|TRBV29-1|-|TRBJ1-2
TGCAGCGTTGCTGTGTCGGGGCTCCCTGGGTCTATGGGCTACACCTTC
CSVAVSGLPGSMGYTF
>once|TRBV6-6|-|TRBJ1-6
TGTGCCAGCAGACCATTGTTGGTGTCACCCCTCCACTTT
CASRPLLVSPLHF
>-|TRBV6-1|-|TRBJ2-7
TGTGCCAGCAGTGATTTCGTCCCCAGGGGCTACGAGCAGTACTTC
CASSDFVPRGYEQYF
>-|TRBV10-1|-|TRBJ2-3
TGCGCCAGCAGGAGCACGACTACTAGCACAGATACGCAGTATTTT
CASRSTTTSTDTQYF
>-|TRBV6-1|-|TRBJ2-7
TGTGCCAGCAGTGGGGCCGGGCTAACCTACGAGCAGTACTTC
CASSGAGLTYEQYF
>-|TRBV9|TRBD1|TRBJ1-1
TGTGCCAGCAGCGTAGAAGAGGGGGCGCCCCGGACTGAAGCTTTCTTT
CASSVEEGAPRTEAFF
>-|TRBV5-1|-|TRBJ2-1
TGCGCCAGCAGCTTGGCAAGGCTAGTCGATGAGCAGTTCTTC
CASSLARLVDEQFF
>once|TRBV10-3|-|TRBJ2-7
TGTGCCATCAGCAGGGACCCACCGTACGAGCAGTACTTC
CAISRDPPYEQYF
>-|TRBV29-1|-|TRBJ2-2
TGCAGCGCCACGAGATTGAACACCGGGGAGCTGTTTTTT
CSATRLNTGELFF
>-|TRBV7-9|-|TRBJ2-4
TGTGCCAGCAGCTTACCGGGAACGGTCATTCAGTACTTC
CASSLPGTVIQYF
>-|TRBV10-3|-|TRBJ2-1
TGTGCCATCACCGAGGAGGGGACCTATGAGCAGTTCTTC
CAITEEGTYEQFF
>-|TRBV12-5|TRBD1|TRBJ2-7
TGTGCTAGTGGTCATGGACAGGGACCTTCCTACGAGCAGTACTTC
CASGHGQGPSYEQYF
>-|TRBV5-1|-|TRBJ2-7
TGCGCCAGCAGCTTGGCCGAGGCCCCCTTCGAGCAGTACTTC
CASSLAEAPFEQYF